The 18 T cell receptor beta chains below were found in one sample sequenced in a study of blood T cell repertoires in COVID-19. Produced via immunoSEQ multiplex PCR; TCRdb's table is partial and in-frame only. The sample carries about 440,000 clones, approximately 88% recorded once. Input material: peripheral blood. These receptor sequences come from a woman aged 45-65 years with COVID-19, enrolled during active disease.

This clone is a singleton in its sample. The CDR3: CASSAALDQPQHF. As DNA, the CDR3 is TGTGCCAGCAGCGCGGCCTTGGATCAGCCCCAGCATTTT. This chain connects TRBV7-7 to TRBJ1-5; D ambiguous. V was clipped by 5 bases and J by 5 bases, with 10 bases between them. This CDR3 region has 13 residues. The germline CDR1 and CDR2 sequences are SSHAT and FNYEAQ (reference sequence).

This clone was seen a handful of times. This sequence joins TRBV18 and TRBJ1-1, with D unresolved. V was clipped by 3 bases and J by 5 bases, with 7 bases between them. CDR3 length: 12 amino acids. CDR1 KGHSH and CDR2 LQKENI come from the germline V gene. CDR3 sequence: CASSPPGTEAFF. CDR3 bases: TGTGCCAGCTCACCGCCGGGGACTGAAGCTTTCTTT.

The V and J genes are TRBV28 and TRBJ1-6; D is possibly TRBD1 (6 bases). This CDR3 is built from 17 residues. Between the trimmed V and J ends, which lost 5 bases and 10 bases, there was a span of 24 bases. Germline V gene sequence: CDR1 MDHEN, CDR2 SYDVKM. As DNA, the CDR3 is TGTGCCAGCAGTAGTGGGGGGGCCGCCCAAAGGGGGTCACCCCTCCACTTT. This encodes CASSSGGAAQRGSPLHF.

The J gene is TRBJ2-7, the V gene TRBV7-8, with 11 nucleotides matching TRBD1. The CDR3 sequence is 16 residues long. The germline gives CDR1 SGHVS, CDR2 FQNEAQ. Germline trimming cut 3 bases from V and 5 bases from J; bases unmatched to any gene: 9. CDR3 nucleotide sequence: TGTGCCAGCAGCTTCCGAACCGGGACAGGGGGAGACGAGCAGTACTTC. It encodes CASSFRTGTGGDEQYF.

This rearrangement joins TRBV3-1 (or the pseudogene TRBV3-2) to TRBJ2-2; 13 bases map to TRBD2. This CDR3 is built from 16 residues. Trimming removed 4 bases from V and 4 bases from J; junction bases left unmatched: 3. The germline V gene encodes CDR1 LGHDT and CDR2 YNNKEL (reference sequence). The CDR3 bases are TGTGCCAGCAGCCCCTGGACTAGCGGGGGCACCGGGGAGCTGTTTTTT. Amino acids: CASSPWTSGGTGELFF.

The chain's CDR3 is CASSSPGLRGEQYF. For the CDR3, the DNA is TGCGCCAGCAGCTCACCGGGTCTTCGAGGTGAGCAGTACTTC. The chain combines TRBV5-1 with TRBJ2-7; D unresolved. Germline values: CDR1 SGHRS, CDR2 YFSETQ. This CDR3 contains 14 residues. V was trimmed by 3 bases and J by 7 bases, leaving 17 bases between them.

V gene TRBV9 combines with J gene TRBJ1-6; 10 nucleotides align to TRBD1. CDR1 is SGDLS, CDR2 YYNGEE, per germline. The CDR3 is made up of 15 amino acids. J gave up 9 bases and V 3 bases, and 6 bases lay outside the gene matches. The chain's CDR3 is CASSATGQGSSPLHF. DNA for the CDR3: TGTGCCAGCAGCGCGACGGGACAGGGGAGTTCACCCCTCCACTTT.

This clone occurred once. The V and J genes are TRBV27 and TRBJ2-1; D may be TRBD1 (5 bases). The V gene lost 4 bases and the J gene lost 7 bases, with 20 bases spanning the gap. There are 16 residues in the CDR3. Germline assignment: CDR1 MNHEY and CDR2 SMNVEV (reference sequence). The CDR3 loop reads CASSSLTVYLRNEQFF. CDR3 in DNA: TGTGCCAGCAGTTCTCTGACAGTATATTTGCGGAATGAGCAGTTCTTC.

CDR3 in amino acids: CASSPPGQGMNTEAFF. CDR3 DNA: TGTGCCAGCAGCCCGCCGGGACAGGGGATGAACACTGAAGCTTTCTTT. This chain connects TRBV5-4 to TRBJ1-1; 10 nucleotides line up with TRBD1. Germline values: CDR1 SGHNT, CDR2 YYREEE (reference sequence). After removal of 4 bases from V and 0 bases from J, the junction contained 6 bases not matched to a gene. The CDR3 covers 16 residues. The full variable domain, completed using reference TRBV5-4 and TRBJ1-1, is ETGVTQSPTHLIKTRGQQVTLRCSSQSGHNTVSWYQQALGQGPQFIFQYYREEENGRGNFPPRFSGLQFPNYSSELNVNALELDDSALYLCASSPPGQGMNTEAFFGQGTRLTVV.

The gene calls are TRBV2 and TRBJ2-7; 10 bases are a match to TRBD1. Unmatched junction bases numbered 11, after V lost 7 bases and J lost 8 bases. CDR1 SNHLY and CDR2 FYNNEI come from the germline V gene. This CDR3 has 14 residues. The CDR3: CASIITEGQGQQYF. DNA for the CDR3: TGTGCCAGCATTATTACGGAGGGACAGGGGCAGCAGTACTTC.

The V call is TRBV25-1, the J call TRBJ1-4; 12 nucleotides align to TRBD1. The CDR3 is made up of 14 amino acids. With 5 bases clipped from V and 8 bases from J, the junction kept 3 bases outside the gene matches. Germline CDR1 reads MGHDK; CDR2 reads SYGVNS. CDR3 in amino acids: CASSSGTGGEKLFF. The CDR3 bases are TGTGCCAGCAGTTCCGGGACAGGGGGCGAAAAACTGTTTTTT.

This rearrangement joins TRBV5-6 to TRBJ1-2; 10 nucleotides match TRBD1. This CDR3 comprises 16 residues. The J segment lost 8 bases and the V segment lost 1 base, leaving 11 bases of the junction unmatched. Germline assignment: CDR1 SGHDT and CDR2 YYEEEE. The CDR3 DNA reads TGTGCCAGCAGCTTGTACCTCTGGGACAGGGGAAGCGGCTACACCTTC. Encoded protein: CASSLYLWDRGSGYTF.

This clone was counted a single time. This chain uses TRBV5-4 with TRBJ2-6; the match to TRBD1 covers 7 bases. The CDR3 length is 17 residues. Trimming at V came to 3 bases and at J to 0 bases, leaving 6 bases not matched to a gene. Germline assignment: CDR1 SGHNT and CDR2 YYREEE (reference sequence). As DNA, the CDR3 is TGTGCCAGCAGCTCCGACAGGGACAGCTCTGGGGCCAACGTCCTGACTTTC. Amino acid sequence: CASSSDRDSSGANVLTF.

The chain carries TRBV6-5 and TRBJ2-2; maybe TRBD1 (6 bases). The V end was cut by 7 bases, the J end by 0 bases, with 9 bases between. Germline V lookup: CDR1 MNHEY, CDR2 SVGAGI. The CDR3 totals 14 residues. The CDR3 region has the DNA TGTGCCAGCACACGGACAGCGAACACCGGGGAGCTGTTTTTT. This translates into CASTRTANTGELFF.

The CDR3 nucleotides read TGTGCCATCAGTGAGGGGGGGGATGAAAAACTGTTTTTT. Translating gives CAISEGGDEKLFF. The rearrangement links TRBV10-3 to TRBJ1-4, with D tentatively TRBD1 (5 bases). Germline lookup yields CDR1 ENHRY and CDR2 SYGVKD. V gave up 2 bases and J gave up 6 bases, with 7 bases separating them. The CDR3 runs 13 residues.

Points on this clone: The junction departs from the called germline gene at one end, perhaps through a read error. This chain connects TRBV20-1 to TRBJ1-1; unclear D gene. CDR3 length equals 11 residues. CDR1 and CDR2 from the germline V gene are DFQATT and SNEGSKA (reference sequence). Here the CDR3 DNA reads TGCAGTGCCAACTCAGGCACTGAAGCACTCTTT. It translates to CSANSGTEALF.

The V and J genes are TRBV19 and TRBJ1-2; D unresolved. V dropped 2 bases and J dropped 1 base, with 8 bases sitting between them. Per the germline V gene, CDR1 is LNHDA and CDR2 is SQIVND (reference sequence). The CDR3 is 14 residues long. The CDR3 region is CASSIQAGNYGYTF. The CDR3 DNA reads TGTGCCAGTAGTATACAGGCGGGTAACTATGGCTACACCTTC.

A single count supports this clone. The gene calls are TRBV18 and TRBJ1-4; weak D call: TRBD1 (6 bases). This CDR3 contains 15 residues. The V end was cut by 4 bases, the J end by 7 bases, with 16 bases between. Germline loops: CDR1 KGHSH, CDR2 LQKENI. CDR3 region: CASSLPRGRGEKLFF. In nucleotides, the CDR3 is TGTGCCAGCTCACTCCCCAGGGGAAGGGGTGAAAAACTGTTTTTT.